Below are 2 T cell receptor beta chains sequenced from a single sample in a study of T cells expressing NK-cell markers. TCRdb re-called the 5' RACE reads and catalogs CDR3 proteins one per entry, DNA excluded. The sample table sets out around 260,000 distinct CDR3 sequences. Material for sequencing was blood T cells: a sorted CD56 or NKG2C T cell subset, CD4+ or CD8+ T cells, or bulk PBMC T cells (not recorded which). Every receptor here comes from a woman aged 18 to 69 in good health.

V is TRBV7-2 and J is TRBJ2-5; the D call of TRBD1 rests on TCRdb alone, since no DNA is present to check it. Germline-derived CDR1 and CDR2 are SGHTA and FQGNSA. This CDR3 has 15 residues. The CDR3 loop is CASSLRGRPQETQYF.

The chain recombines TRBV5-1 with TRBJ2-4; TCRdb's assignment of TRBD2 cannot be checked, as there is no DNA. The CDR3 contains 19 residues. Germline V lookup: CDR1 SGHRS, CDR2 YFSETQ. CDR3 amino acids: CASSPAGGASLGVLNIQYF.